These 16 T cell receptor delta chains were sequenced from one sample in a study of γδ T cells in repeated Plasmodium falciparum infection. Flow sorting of PBMC yielded separate Vgamma9/Vdelta2+ and Vdelta2-negative gammadelta T cell populations for bulk repertoire analysis. TCRdb reanalysed the multiplex PCR reads via CATT. The table has tens of thousands of delta-chain clones, 1.4% seen once. Input material: gamma-delta T cells from blood. The source is a pool of human donors (malaria-infected and uninfected, not separated).

This clone has only a few counts. This DNA's translation differs at residue 5 from TCRdb's protein, which comes from a much larger clone; a read error is likely, and the protein shown is translated from the DNA. V is TRDV1 and J is TRDJ1, with TRDD2 identical over 7 bases. Here the J gene was assigned by germline matching of the DNA, as TCRdb has none. The germline CDR1 and CDR2 sequences are TSWWSYY and QGS. The CDR3 runs 19 residues. As DNA, the CDR3 is TGTGCTCTTGGGAAACTTTCCCATTCCTACCGTCTTTATACCGATAAACTCATCTTT. It codes for CALGKLSHSYRLYTDKLIF.

On this clone itself: This may be a read error, as it is one base from a much larger clone. The sample contains more than one DNA sequence encoding this CDR3. V and J are TRDV3 and TRDJ1, with 9 bases that match TRDD3. Germline CDR1 and CDR2: TVYSNPD and GDNSRS (reference sequence). The length of the CDR3 is 21 residues. In nucleotides, the CDR3 is TGTGCCTTTTCCGGGCGTCATCCCCGTGGACTGGGGGACTCATACACCGATAAACTTATCTTT. Residues: CAFSGRHPRGLGDSYTDKLIF.

Notes on this clone: The protein given by TCRdb reflects a much larger clone and differs at residue 5 from this DNA's translation, likely from a read error; the protein shown is the DNA's translation. The chain links TRDV2 to TRDJ1, with D unresolved. TCRdb does not report a J gene; here it was assigned by matching the DNA to germline references. The V end was cut by 2 bases, the J end by 0 bases, with 18 bases between. In germline, CDR1 is GEAIGNYY, CDR2 EKD. CDR3 length equals 17 residues. DNA of the CDR3: TGTGCCTGTGACATCGCCGGGGTTCTCCGGTACACCGATAAACTCATCTTT. It codes for CACDIAGVLRYTDKLIF.

V usage is TRDV1 and J usage is TRDJ1; a weak D match, TRDD3 (6 bases). Because TCRdb records no J gene, it was assigned here through a match of the DNA to germline. This CDR3 comprises 19 residues. Per germline, CDR1 TSWWSYY and CDR2 QGS. Trimming took off 2 bases at V and 1 base at J, with 23 bases between the two ends. The DNA for the CDR3 is TGTGCTCTTGGGGAATCGCCAATCGGGGTGGATACATCCACCGATAAACTCATCTTT. As protein: CALGESPIGVDTSTDKLIF.

This clone was picked up a small number of times. TCRdb's listed protein matches a much larger clone and diverges from this DNA's translation at residue 5, likely through a read error; the protein shown comes from the DNA. The rearrangement joins TRDV1 to TRDJ1; TRDD3 matches 8 bases. CDR3 length: 20 residues. Trimming at V came to 4 bases and at J to 4 bases, leaving 23 bases not matched to a gene. The germline V gene encodes CDR1 TSWWSYY and CDR2 QGS. Written as DNA, the CDR3 is TGTGCTCTTGGGGGACAAGGACTTTACGGCGTACTGGGGGGAGGCGATAAACTCATCTTT. It translates to CALGGQGLYGVLGGGDKLIF.

This clone has only a few counts. The translation of this DNA and the TCRdb protein of a much larger clone differ at residue 3, probably owing to a read error; the protein shown here is translated from the DNA. This sequence joins TRDV1 and TRDJ2; 12 nucleotides agree with TRDD3. The J gene, not given by TCRdb, was assigned here from a germline match of the nucleotide sequence. Germline V gene sequence: CDR1 TSWWSYY, CDR2 QGS. This CDR3 has 22 amino acids. The CDR3 region has the DNA TGTGCTCCTGGGGAACGGCTTAAACTCCGTACTGGGGGATACTGCCCGACAGCACAACTCTTCTTT. Amino acid sequence: CAPGERLKLRTGGYCPTAQLFF.

In its sample, this clone was seen many times. This chain uses TRDV1 with TRDJ1, with 8 nucleotides matching TRDD3. The V segment lost 1 base and the J segment 0 bases; nucleotides outside the gene matches: 19. CDR3 size: 21 residues. CDR1 and CDR2 (germline): TSWWSYY, QGS. This CDR3 is CALGEQPPKRSRGYYTDKLIF. The CDR3 region has the DNA TGTGCTCTTGGGGAACAGCCTCCAAAGAGGAGTAGGGGATACTACACCGATAAACTCATCTTT.

As regards this clone: The amino acid sequence in TCRdb belongs to a much larger clone and departs from this DNA's translation at residue 13, likely a sequencing read error; the sequence shown is translated from the DNA. The V call is TRDV1, the J call TRDJ1; D not resolved. The CDR3 runs 14 residues. Germline CDR1 and CDR2: TSWWSYY and QGS. The CDR3 here is CALGELNATDKLTF. The DNA for the CDR3 is TGTGCTCTTGGGGAACTAAATGCCACCGATAAACTCACCTTT.

This clone appeared a few times. TCRdb records a much larger clone's protein for this DNA, with a difference at residue 4 that likely arises from a read error; the protein given is the translation of the DNA. V usage is TRDV1 and J usage is TRDJ2; 8 nucleotides align to TRDD3. The J gene, absent from TCRdb, was called here by matching the DNA to germline. CDR1 is TSWWSYY, CDR2 QGS, per germline. This CDR3 spans 20 amino acids. CDR3 nucleotides: TGTGCTCTTAGGGAACTAGCCCTACTAGGTGGGGGATGGTTGACAGCACAACTCTTCTTT. Translation gives CALRELALLGGGWLTAQLFF.

This clone has at least ten counts. Other nucleotide sequences in the sample specify the same CDR3. The rearrangement uses TRDV1 and TRDJ1; 8 nucleotides agree with TRDD3. The germline V gene encodes CDR1 TSWWSYY and CDR2 QGS. There are 25 residues in the CDR3. After removal of 0 bases from V and 0 bases from J, the junction contained 30 bases not matched to a gene. The CDR3: CALGELLQGFERLGANSKYTDKLIF. CDR3 in DNA: TGTGCTCTTGGGGAACTACTTCAGGGTTTTGAGAGACTGGGGGCGAATTCAAAGTACACCGATAAACTCATCTTT.

This clone was seen ten or more times. This DNA's translation and the protein TCRdb lists, from a much larger clone, do not match at residue 17, likely due to a read error; the protein shown is translated from the DNA. The rearrangement uses TRDV1 and TRDJ1; no reliable D call. The J gene, left out of TCRdb, was set here by checking the DNA against germline. This CDR3 contains 20 residues. Germline V gives CDR1 TSWWSYY, CDR2 QGS. The chain's CDR3 is CALGEPREWLRVLYTDELIF. CDR3 DNA: TGTGCTCTTGGGGAACCACGGGAGTGGCTAAGGGTTTTGTACACCGATGAACTCATCTTT.

This clone has at least ten counts. TCRdb has a much larger clone's protein, which differs at residue 5 from the translation of this DNA, likely because of a read error; what is shown is the protein translated from the DNA. This sequence joins TRDV2 and TRDJ1; D is uncertain. The length of the CDR3 is 14 residues. CDR1 and CDR2 from the germline V gene are GEAIGNYY and EKD. The ends were cut back, 3 bases at V and 7 bases at J, with 17 bases in the middle. The CDR3 spells CACDALMGESKLIF. In nucleotides, the CDR3 is TGTGCCTGTGACGCCTTAATGGGAGAATCTAAACTCATCTTT.

Concerning this clone itself: A far larger clone is one nucleotide away, so this likely arose from a read error. This same CDR3 is encoded by further DNA sequences in the sample. This chain joins TRDV1 and TRDJ1; tentatively, D is TRDD2 or TRDD3 (6 bases each). Germline loops: CDR1 TSWWSYY, CDR2 QGS. The V end was cut by 6 bases, the J end by 1 base, with 39 bases between. The CDR3 runs to 23 residues. The DNA for the CDR3 is TGTGCTCTTGGCCAAAAAGGGCCCTCCTACGTTGGTGGGGATTCGCTCGGCACCGATAAACTCATCTTT. This sequence encodes CALGQKGPSYVGGDSLGTDKLIF.

In regard to this clone: The protein given by TCRdb reflects a much larger clone and differs at residue 5 from this DNA's translation, likely from a read error; the protein shown is the DNA's translation. V is TRDV2 and J is TRDJ1; the match to TRDD3 covers 10 bases. TCRdb offers no J gene call, so here the DNA was matched to germline to obtain one. J lost 1 base, V lost 2 bases, and 33 bases had no gene match. The CDR3 spans 25 residues. Per germline, CDR1 GEAIGNYY and CDR2 EKD. The CDR3 here is CACDIVGLGGYAANRVSETTDKLIF. The CDR3 nucleotides read TGTGCCTGTGACATCGTCGGTCTGGGGGGATACGCGGCGAACCGCGTATCCGAGACCACCGATAAACTCATCTTT.

This clone was detected ten times or more. This DNA's translation differs at residue 12 from TCRdb's protein, which comes from a much larger clone; a read error is likely, and the protein shown is translated from the DNA. V gene TRDV2 combines with J gene TRDJ1; D is unresolved. TCRdb offers no J gene call, so here the DNA was matched to germline to obtain one. The V gene's germline CDR1 is GEAIGNYY and CDR2 EKD. The CDR3 sequence is 15 residues long. The CDR3, as DNA: TGTGCCTGTGACTCCGGAGGGTTCACGACTGATAGACTCATCTTT. Its translation is CACDSGGFTTDRLIF.

Of note for this clone: The protein held in TCRdb is that of a much larger clone and does not match this DNA's translation at residue 7, likely because of a read error; the protein shown is translated from the DNA. This sequence joins TRDV1 and TRDJ1; the match to TRDD3 covers 13 bases. Since TCRdb gives no J gene, matching the DNA to germline was used here to assign it. Germline loops: CDR1 TSWWSYY, CDR2 QGS. The CDR3 has 17 residues. V shed 1 base, J shed 4 bases, and the junction held 6 bases outside the gene matches. CDR3 residues: CALGERTLGDTRDKLIF. CDR3 coding DNA: TGTGCTCTTGGGGAACGAACACTGGGGGATACGCGCGATAAACTCATCTTT.